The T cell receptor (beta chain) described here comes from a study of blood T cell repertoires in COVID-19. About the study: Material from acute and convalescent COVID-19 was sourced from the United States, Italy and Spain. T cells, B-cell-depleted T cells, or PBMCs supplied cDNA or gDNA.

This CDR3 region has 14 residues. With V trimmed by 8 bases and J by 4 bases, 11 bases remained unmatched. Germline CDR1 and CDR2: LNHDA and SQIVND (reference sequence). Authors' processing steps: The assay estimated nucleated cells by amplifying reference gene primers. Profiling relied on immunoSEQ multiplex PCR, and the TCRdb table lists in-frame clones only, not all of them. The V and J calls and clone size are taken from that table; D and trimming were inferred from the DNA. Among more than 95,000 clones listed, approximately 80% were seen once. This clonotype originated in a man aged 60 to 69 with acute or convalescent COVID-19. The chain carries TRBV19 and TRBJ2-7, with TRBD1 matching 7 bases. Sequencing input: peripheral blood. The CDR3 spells CASSSTGDLYEQYF. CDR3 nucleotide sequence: TGTGCCAGTTCCTCAACAGGGGATTTATACGAGCAGTACTTC.